The present T cell receptor beta chain was sequenced within a study of tumor and adjacent non-tumor tissue in lung cancer. A modified ARM-PCR protocol with three rounds of nested PCR amplified TCRbeta. Each CDR3 protein is one row after TCRdb ran MiXCR on the multiplex PCR reads. The sample shows 75,000 to 80,000 distinct CDR3 sequences, roughly 76% of them seen only once. The CDR3 is 14 amino acids. Germline CDR1 reads SQVTM; CDR2 reads ANQGSEA. On this clonotype itself: One end of the junction does not line up with germline, which may come from a read error.

RNA was extracted from bulk tissue without any cell sorting. Donors were chemotherapy-naive, newly diagnosed lung cancer surgical patients in China, August–late 2014. This TCR came from a woman aged 50 to 60 with non-small cell lung cancer. This rearrangement joins TRBV29-1 to TRBJ2-2; perhaps TRBD2 as D (5 bases). Sequenced material: lung tumor tissue. CDR3 nucleotide sequence: TGCAGCGTTTCGGAGAAGGTGCACACCGGGGAGCTGTTTTTC. This translates into CSVSEKVHTGELFF.